This entry lists 23 T cell receptor beta chains sequenced from one sample in a study of cytomegalovirus exposure and HLA in healthy donors. It was with 60 Vbeta and 13 Jbeta primers that the PCR ran. The table came from immunoSEQ multiplex PCR; TCRdb's copy has only in-frame clones and leaves some out. The sample records about 140,000 clones, almost 85% being singletons. Sequenced material: PBMCs. The receptor set was obtained from a man younger than 45 in good health and CMV-seropositive.

This chain links TRBV30 with TRBJ2-3; 16 positions agree with TRBD2. This CDR3 region has 17 residues. Trimming cost V 8 bases and J 5 bases; bases outside gene matches: 13. Germline V gene lookup returns CDR1 GTSNPN and CDR2 SVGIG (reference sequence). Here the CDR3 DNA reads TGTGCCAGGAATCAAGGGACTAGCGGGGGGGCGGGAGATACGCAGTATTTT. Its translation: CARNQGTSGGAGDTQYF.

This chain uses TRBV19 with TRBJ2-5; TRBD2 matches at 11 bases. This CDR3 has 16 residues. Germline CDR1 is LNHDA and CDR2 is SQIVND (reference sequence). V dropped 9 bases and J dropped 2; count of bases not matched to a gene: 11. The CDR3 coding sequence is TGTGCCAGCACCCAATCGATAGCGGGGGGGCAAGAGACCCAGTACTTC. It translates to CASTQSIAGGQETQYF.

The rearrangement links TRBV7-9 to TRBJ2-2, with 7 bases identical to TRBD1. The V gene end was trimmed by 1 base and the J gene end by 2 bases; junction bases not matched to a gene: 1. The CDR3 sequence is 15 residues long. CDR1 is SEHNR, CDR2 FQNEAQ, per germline (reference sequence). The CDR3 loop reads CASSLGTGNTGELFF. CDR3 in DNA: TGTGCCAGCAGCTTAGGGACAGGAAACACCGGGGAGCTGTTTTTT.

The chain carries TRBV6-5 and TRBJ1-4; D is ambiguous. The CDR3 is made up of 14 amino acids. The germline CDR1 and CDR2 sequences are MNHEY and SVGAGI. V lost 7 bases and J 8 bases, leaving 17 bases between the germline ends. Written as DNA, the CDR3 is TGTGCCAGCATCCCTGCTGGGGAGGTGGAAAAACTGTTTTTT. This gives the protein CASIPAGEVEKLFF.

The rearrangement links TRBV6-5 to TRBJ2-7, with D possibly matching TRBD2 (5 bases). Per the germline V gene, CDR1 is MNHEY and CDR2 is SVGAGI. The CDR3 has 15 amino acids. Trimming took 0 bases from V and 3 from J, leaving 12 bases between them. The CDR3 protein is CASSYSGSSDYEQYF. The CDR3 DNA reads as TGTGCCAGCAGTTACTCAGGGAGTTCCGACTACGAGCAGTACTTC.

The CDR3 reads CASSFIQGTLKYF. Here the CDR3 DNA reads TGTGCCAGCAGCTTCATACAGGGGACTTTAAAGTACTTC. V and J are TRBV27 and TRBJ2-4; the D gene is possibly TRBD1 (7 bases). CDR3 length equals 13 residues. Trimming cost V 6 bases and J 14 bases, with 20 bases left between them. Germline V gene lookup returns CDR1 MNHEY and CDR2 SMNVEV (reference sequence).

This clone was observed a handful of times. V is TRBV2 and J is TRBJ1-1; 7 bases are a match to TRBD1. CDR3 size: 15 residues. CDR1 and CDR2 (germline): SNHLY, FYNNEI. J gave up 1 base and V 2 bases, and 4 bases lay outside the gene matches. Here the CDR3 reads CASSEPGQANTEAFF. The CDR3 bases are TGTGCCAGCAGTGAACCTGGACAGGCGAACACTGAAGCTTTCTTT.

The gene calls are TRBV23-1 and TRBJ1-5; D gene unclear. TRBV23-1 is labeled an ORF, and its function is uncertain. The CDR3 runs to 13 residues. V lost 6 bases to trimming and J lost 5 bases, with 11 bases between them. CDR3 loop: CASSRHLDQPQHF. CDR3 DNA: TGCGCCAGCAGCCGACACCTCGATCAGCCCCAGCATTTT.

V and J are TRBV28 and TRBJ2-7; possibly TRBD2 for D (5 bases). Germline loops: CDR1 MDHEN, CDR2 SYDVKM. CDR3 length equals 14 residues. V was cut by 4 bases and J by 0 bases, with 10 bases left in between. This CDR3 is CASSWNGDSYEQYF. CDR3 coding DNA: TGTGCCAGCAGTTGGAACGGGGACTCCTACGAGCAGTACTTC.

The chain links TRBV27 to TRBJ2-7; D might be TRBD2 (5 bases). The CDR3 is 11 amino acids. Trimming stripped 5 bases from V and 6 bases from J, with 8 bases between. Germline V gene lookup returns CDR1 MNHEY and CDR2 SMNVEV (reference sequence). CDR3 residues: CASSPGLEQYF. CDR3 DNA: TGTGCCAGCAGTCCCGGACTCGAGCAGTACTTC.

Remarks on this clone: Other DNA sequences within the sample encode an identical CDR3. The chain employs TRBV19 and TRBJ2-3, with D perhaps TRBD2 (6 bases). From germline, CDR1 is LNHDA and CDR2 SQIVND (reference sequence). V gave up 1 base and J gave up 5 bases, with 7 bases separating them. CDR3 length: 13 amino acids. The CDR3 bases are TGTGCCAGTAGTATAGGGGGAGGAGATACGCAGTATTTT. It is translated as CASSIGGGDTQYF.

The chain is built from TRBV10-3 and TRBJ2-5, with 8 bases matching TRBD1. Unmatched junction bases numbered 9, after V lost 10 bases and J lost 5 bases. CDR3 length: 13 residues. Germline-derived CDR1 and CDR2 are ENHRY and SYGVKD. The CDR3 loop is CATGQGDGETQYF. CDR3 nucleotide sequence: TGTGCCACAGGACAGGGTGACGGGGAGACCCAGTACTTC.

This chain joins TRBV2 and TRBJ2-1; D perhaps matches TRBD1 (5 bases). Trimming left V 4 bases short and J 7 bases short, with 14 bases between. This CDR3 comprises 14 residues. In germline, CDR1 is SNHLY, CDR2 FYNNEI. The CDR3 sequence: CASSVGRALNEQFF. The CDR3 region has the DNA TGTGCCAGCAGTGTAGGCAGGGCCCTAAATGAGCAGTTCTTC.

The chain joins TRBV2 to TRBJ2-7; 14 nucleotides line up with TRBD2. The CDR3 is 14 residues long. Germline CDR1 is SNHLY and CDR2 is FYNNEI. The junction had 4 bases not matched to a gene; V was cut back by 6 bases and J by 6 bases. This CDR3 reads CASRGTSGSSEQYF. For the CDR3, the DNA is TGTGCCAGCAGAGGGACTAGCGGGAGTTCCGAGCAGTACTTC.

This clone is medium-sized by share. The chain joins TRBV27 to TRBJ1-2, with TRBD1 as a possible D gene (5 bases). Trimming removed 2 bases from V and 6 bases from J, with 13 bases in between. The length of the CDR3 is 14 residues. Germline lookup yields CDR1 MNHEY and CDR2 SMNVEV (reference sequence). CDR3 sequence (DNA): TGTGCCAGCAGTTTAGGGGGAGGGAGGGATGGCTACACCTTC. Encoded protein: CASSLGGGRDGYTF.

The chain uses TRBV10-3 and TRBJ2-7, with 7 bases aligning to TRBD1. This CDR3 comprises 14 residues. V shed 9 bases and J 0 bases; nucleotides not matched to a gene: 8. Germline V gene lookup returns CDR1 ENHRY and CDR2 SYGVKD. CDR3 sequence (DNA): TGTGCCATACAAGGACAGGCCCCCTCCTACGAGCAGTACTTC. This sequence encodes CAIQGQAPSYEQYF.

J is TRBJ2-3 and V is TRBV6-6; TRBD2 aligns across 10 bases. The ends lost 2 bases at V and 11 bases at J; junction bases unmatched: 1. The CDR3 is made up of 12 amino acids. Germline assignment: CDR1 MNHNY and CDR2 SVGAGI (reference sequence). The CDR3: CASSYPSGGQYF. CDR3 sequence (DNA): TGTGCCAGCAGTTACCCTAGCGGGGGGCAGTATTTT.

The chain combines TRBV9 with TRBJ2-1; TRBD1 matches 8 bases. The CDR3 contains 14 residues. V lost 6 bases, J lost 7 bases, and 9 bases stayed unmatched. CDR1 and CDR2 from the germline V gene are SGDLS and YYNGEE. CDR3 residues: CASTRGLGQNEQFF. In nucleotides, the CDR3 is TGTGCCAGCACCAGGGGGCTAGGTCAGAATGAGCAGTTCTTC.

The chain uses TRBV11-2 and TRBJ1-5, with 7 bases matching TRBD1. J was trimmed by 7 bases and V by 4 bases; bases with no gene match: 10. CDR1 and CDR2 (germline): SGHAT, FQNNGV. The CDR3 is 15 amino acids. CDR3 bases: TGTGCCAGCAGCTACCAAACAGGGGCCGAACAGCCCCAGCATTTT. Translating gives CASSYQTGAEQPQHF. Filled out from reference TRBV11-2 and TRBJ1-5, the complete variable domain reads EAGVAQSPRYKIIEKRQSVAFWCNPISGHATLYWYQQILGQGPKLLIQFQNNGVVDDSQLPKDRFSAERLKGVDSTLKIQPAKLEDSAVYLCASSYQTGAEQPQHFGDGTRLSIL.

The chain combines TRBV15 with TRBJ2-7, with 10 bases matching TRBD2. Germline CDR1 is LNHNV and CDR2 is YYDKDF (reference sequence). The CDR3 has 14 residues. Losses at the gene ends were 0 bases for V and 6 bases for J; bases not matched to a gene: 2. The CDR3 region is CATSRDPSGSEQYF. The CDR3 nucleotides are TGTGCCACCAGCAGAGACCCTAGCGGGAGCGAGCAGTACTTC. Drawing the rest from reference TRBV15 and TRBJ2-7, the complete variable domain is DAMVIQNPRYQVTQFGKPVTLSCSQTLNHNVMYWYQQKSSQAPKLLFHYYDKDFNNEADTPDNFQSRRPNTSFCFLDIRSPGLGDTAMYLCATSRDPSGSEQYFGPGTRLTVT.

This clone was observed a handful of times. The rearrangement uses TRBV29-1 and TRBJ2-5, with 8 bases that match TRBD1. The CDR3 runs to 18 residues. Germline CDR1 is SQVTM and CDR2 is ANQGSEA. V shed 1 base and J 6 bases; nucleotides not matched to a gene: 19. The CDR3 DNA reads as TGCAGCGTTGAAGCATCGGGACAGGCCTTAATGCTTCTAAAGACCCAGTACTTC. Encoded protein: CSVEASGQALMLLKTQYF.

The V and J genes are TRBV9 and TRBJ2-2, with D unresolved. The CDR3 totals 13 residues. Trimming cost V 0 bases and J 6 bases, with 6 bases left between them. Germline V gene lookup returns CDR1 SGDLS and CDR2 YYNGEE. The CDR3 region is CASSVASSGELFF. The CDR3 DNA reads as TGTGCCAGCAGCGTAGCCTCCTCCGGGGAGCTGTTTTTT.

The rearrangement links TRBV28 to TRBJ1-2; the D gene is possibly TRBD1 (6 bases). The CDR3 covers 13 residues. Trimming left V 5 bases short and J 7 bases short, with 14 bases between. The germline V gene has CDR1 MDHEN and CDR2 SYDVKM. CDR3 sequence reads: CASSREGGRGYTF. The CDR3 nucleotides read TGTGCCAGCAGTCGGGAGGGGGGACGTGGCTACACCTTC.